Following are 20 T cell receptor beta chains from one sample sequenced in a study of T cells in Graves' hyperthyroidism and ophthalmopathy. TCR beta CDR3 sequences were amplified from RNA transcripts. With the HTBI primer set, the TCR CDR3 went through a first round of RT-PCR. TCRdb re-called the multiplex PCR reads with MiXCR, one entry per CDR3 protein. Altogether almost 350,000 distinct CDR3 sequences are present, 15% to 20% being singletons, with the ten largest covering 15% to 18%. The source material was blood. These receptor sequences come from a woman in her forties with Graves' ophthalmopathy.

This clonotype has at least ten counts. The J gene is TRBJ1-1, the V gene TRBV4-3; possible D gene TRBD1, 5 bases. The CDR3 covers 15 residues. The germline CDR1 and CDR2 sequences are LGHNA and YSLEER. Trimming shortened V by 1 base and J by 4 bases, and 13 bases separated the two germline ends. CDR3 bases: TGCGCCAGCAGCCAAGTTAGGGGCGGTATCACTGAAGCTTTCTTT. Protein: CASSQVRGGITEAFF.

This clonotype was detected many times. The chain uses TRBV19 and TRBJ1-1; D not certain. The germline gives CDR1 LNHDA, CDR2 SQIVND (reference sequence). The V gene lost 5 bases and the J gene lost 4 bases, with 17 bases spanning the gap. CDR3 length: 15 amino acids. The CDR3 DNA is TGTGCCAGTAGTCCTAGGACCCCGTCGGGCACTGAAGCTTTCTTT. Translation: CASSPRTPSGTEAFF.

In its sample, this clonotype was seen many times. This chain links TRBV20-1 with TRBJ2-7; 8 nucleotides line up with TRBD2. The CDR3 covers 13 residues. The germline V gene has CDR1 DFQATT and CDR2 SNEGSKA (reference sequence). J gave up 3 bases and V 2 bases, and 3 bases lay outside the gene matches. The CDR3 reads CSARYSGSYEQYF. The CDR3 bases are TGCAGTGCTAGATACAGCGGGAGCTACGAGCAGTACTTC.

This clonotype was picked up many times. The J gene is TRBJ1-1, the V gene TRBV7-2; perhaps TRBD1 as D (6 bases). Germline CDR1 and CDR2: SGHTA and FQGNSA. The CDR3 has 13 residues. The germline V and J ends were trimmed by 0 bases and 9 bases, with 11 bases remaining between them. Here the CDR3 reads CASSLAGQSQAFF. CDR3 nucleotide sequence: TGTGCCAGCAGCTTAGCGGGACAATCGCAAGCTTTCTTT.

This clonotype was detected many times. A much more abundant neighbour one base away suggests this may be a read error. The V call is TRBV30, the J call TRBJ2-7; maybe TRBD1 (6 bases). There are 12 residues in the CDR3. Trimming cost V 0 bases and J 4 bases, with 7 bases left between them. From germline, CDR1 is GTSNPN and CDR2 SVGIG (reference sequence). CDR3 in amino acids: CAWSVGQYEQYF. DNA of the CDR3: TGTGCCTGGAGTGTAGGACAGTACGAGCAGTACTTC. The full variable domain, with the rest looked up from reference TRBV30 and TRBJ2-7, is SQTIHQWPATLVQPVGSPLSLECTVEGTSNPNLYWYRQAAGRGLQLLFYSVGIGQISSEVPQNLSASRPQDRQFILSSKKLLLSDSGFYLCAWSVGQYEQYFGPGTRLTVT.

This clonotype was seen ten or more times. The gene calls are TRBV15 and TRBJ2-7; 10 bases match TRBD2. The CDR3 consists of 17 residues. V lost 3 bases to trimming and J lost 1 base; unmatched junction nucleotides: 9. Germline-derived CDR1 and CDR2 are LNHNV and YYDKDF (reference sequence). The CDR3 here is CATSSGLAGAISYEQYF. The CDR3 nucleotides read TGTGCCACCAGCAGTGGCCTAGCGGGAGCCATATCCTACGAGCAGTACTTC.

This clonotype was detected many times. V and J are TRBV12-3 or TRBV12-4 and TRBJ1-6; TRBD1 matches at 9 bases. The J segment lost 8 bases and the V segment lost 6 bases, leaving 8 bases of the junction unmatched. The CDR3 is made up of 15 amino acids. For the CDR3, the DNA is TGTGCCAGCAGCCACGCCGGGACAGGGTATTCACCCCTCCACTTT. It translates to CASSHAGTGYSPLHF.

The chain employs TRBV30 and TRBJ2-5; a possible D gene is TRBD2 (5 bases). V lost 4 bases to trimming and J lost 7 bases, with 10 bases between them. Germline V gene sequence: CDR1 GTSNPN, CDR2 SVGIG (reference sequence). The CDR3 contains 11 residues. The CDR3 reads CAWIRGVTQYF. Written as DNA, the CDR3 is TGTGCCTGGATCCGGGGTGTGACCCAGTACTTC.

This clonotype was recorded many times. CDR3 DNA sequence: TGTGCCAGCAGCCGAGGACTAGGTTCAGAGCAGTACTTC. Translated, it gives CASSRGLGSEQYF. The chain recombines TRBV6-5 with TRBJ2-7, with TRBD2 matching over 7 bases. Trimming removed 6 bases from V and 7 bases from J; junction bases left unmatched: 9. Looked up from germline, CDR1 is MNHEY and CDR2 is SVGAGI. The CDR3 runs to 13 residues.

The sample holds many counts of this clonotype. The chain links TRBV24-1 to TRBJ1-1; 7 nucleotides line up with TRBD1. There are 15 residues in the CDR3. The V gene's germline CDR1 is KGHDR and CDR2 SFDVKD. J gave up 5 bases and V 4 bases, and 9 bases lay outside the gene matches. Written as DNA, the CDR3 is TGTGCCACCAGTGACCGACAGGGTTCTTTGACTGAAGCTTTCTTT. This translates into CATSDRQGSLTEAFF.

This clonotype was counted at least ten times. The genes are TRBV11-2 and TRBJ2-5, with 9 bases identical to TRBD2. The length of the CDR3 is 18 residues. V shed 2 bases, J shed 5 bases, and the junction held 15 bases outside the gene matches. Germline V gene sequence: CDR1 SGHAT, CDR2 FQNNGV. This chain's CDR3 is CASSLNLAGEAFAETQYF. The CDR3 DNA is TGTGCCAGCAGCTTAAACTTAGCGGGAGAAGCTTTTGCGGAGACCCAGTACTTC.

Ten or more counts support this clonotype. V is TRBV28 and J is TRBJ2-2; 7 bases are a match to TRBD2. CDR3 size: 13 residues. CDR1 and CDR2 from the germline V gene are MDHEN and SYDVKM. Trimming cost V 11 bases and J 2 bases; bases outside gene matches: 5. The CDR3 loop reads CAGRDLNTGELFF. The CDR3, as DNA: TGTGCCGGGAGGGACCTAAACACCGGGGAGCTGTTTTTT.

This clonotype was found many times. The V and J genes are TRBV27 and TRBJ2-5; 7 nucleotides line up with TRBD1. Germline lookup yields CDR1 MNHEY and CDR2 SMNVEV (reference sequence). After removal of 5 bases from V and 6 bases from J, the junction contained 9 bases not matched to a gene. The CDR3 loop spans 14 amino acids. This chain's CDR3 is CASSTSGRGKTQYF. In nucleotides, the CDR3 is TGTGCCAGCAGTACCTCGGGCAGGGGGAAGACCCAGTACTTC.

In its sample, this clonotype was seen many times. The chain couples TRBV13 to TRBJ1-5, with D hard to call. Germline lookup yields CDR1 PRHDT and CDR2 FYEKMQ (reference sequence). This CDR3 has 12 amino acids. V lost 6 bases and J 7 bases, leaving 10 bases between the germline ends. CDR3 sequence: CASSLRNQPQHF. The CDR3 region has the DNA TGTGCCAGCAGTCTACGGAACCAGCCCCAGCATTTT. The whole variable domain, remainder taken from reference TRBV13 and TRBJ1-5, is AAGVIQSPRHLIKEKRETATLKCYPIPRHDTVYWYQQGPGQDPQFLISFYEKMQSDKGSIPDRFSAQQFSDYHSELNMSSLELGDSALYFCASSLRNQPQHFGDGTRLSIL.

This clonotype was counted many times. The rearrangement uses TRBV27 and TRBJ1-1, with 11 positions matching TRBD1. This CDR3 contains 16 residues. V was clipped by 5 bases and J by 1 base; unmatched bases: 6. CDR1 and CDR2 from the germline V gene are MNHEY and SMNVEV (reference sequence). The CDR3 coding sequence is TGTGCCAGCAGTCTCTACGGACAGGGGGCGAACACTGAAGCTTTCTTT. It codes for CASSLYGQGANTEAFF.

This clonotype was seen at least ten times. The rearrangement uses TRBV6-2 or TRBV6-3 and TRBJ1-2, with no clear D. The CDR3 extends over 13 amino acids. Per the germline V gene, CDR1 is MNHEY and CDR2 is SVGEGT. V lost 2 bases and J 7 bases, leaving 11 bases between the germline ends. DNA of the CDR3: TGTGCCAGCAGTTACCCTGGGAGGAGTGGCTACACCTTC. This sequence encodes CASSYPGRSGYTF.

This clonotype was counted ten times or more. The chain recombines TRBV12-3 or TRBV12-4 with TRBJ1-2; TRBD1 matches at 7 bases. V trimming: 6 bases; J trimming: 8 bases; junction bases outside the gene matches: 9. The CDR3 totals 13 residues. The DNA of the CDR3 is TGTGCCAGCAGGTACAGTCAGGGGGACGGCTACACCTTC. The encoded protein is CASRYSQGDGYTF.

This clonotype was counted at least ten times. This chain uses TRBV4-2 with TRBJ2-2, with 7 positions matching TRBD1. Germline CDR1 is LGHNA and CDR2 is YNFKEQ. V was clipped by 1 base and J by 4 bases; unmatched bases: 6. The CDR3 has 16 amino acids. CDR3 in DNA: TGTGCCAGCAGCCAAGTCCCCGACAGGGTCACCGGGGAGCTGTTTTTT. Protein sequence: CASSQVPDRVTGELFF.

In the case of this clonotype: A much bigger clone sits one base away, suggesting this may be a read error. This chain connects TRBV7-9 to TRBJ2-5; possibly TRBD2 for D (6 bases). The CDR3 is 14 residues long. CDR1 and CDR2 (germline): SEHNR, FQNEAQ (reference sequence). CDR3 residues: CAGSLIGSIGTQYF. CDR3 nucleotide sequence: TGTGCCGGCAGCTTAATCGGGAGTATTGGGACCCAGTACTTC. The full variable domain, rest sourced from reference TRBV7-9 and TRBJ2-5, is DTGVSQNPRHKITKRGQNVTFRCDPISEHNRLYWYRQTLGQGPEFLTYFQNEAQLEKSRLLSDRFSAERPKGSFSTLEIQRTEQGDSAMYLCAGSLIGSIGTQYFGPGTRLLVL.

This clonotype showed up just a few times. This chain connects TRBV6-1 to TRBJ2-7; possibly TRBD1 or TRBD2 for D (6 bases each). Trimming took 8 bases from V and 3 from J, leaving 14 bases between them. The CDR3 is 13 amino acids. CDR1 and CDR2 (germline): MNHNS, SASEGT. CDR3 in amino acids: CASGPGASYEQYF. Here the CDR3 DNA reads TGTGCCAGCGGTCCGGGGGCTAGCTACGAGCAGTACTTC.